A selection of T cell receptor beta chains follows, all from one sample in a study of blood T cell repertoires in COVID-19. TCRdb's copy holds only in-frame clones and misses some; the assay was immunoSEQ multiplex PCR. The sample has around 59,000 clones, 90% seen once. The source material was peripheral blood. These receptors were taken from a man in his sixties with acute or convalescent COVID-19. Each CDR3 is given without its conserved first and last residue.

V	J	CDR3
TRBV5-8	TRBJ1-5	ASSKGTGHNQPQH
TRBV27	TRBJ2-1	ASSLTPLAGWNYNEQF
TRBV5-6	TRBJ2-4	ASSLAPDRGWNIQY
TRBV19	TRBJ2-1	ASSIGGRRYNEQF
TRBV28	TRBJ2-7	ASSTRLAGASLLAYEQY
TRBV29-1	TRBJ2-4	SVRQLAKNIQY
TRBV6-1	TRBJ2-1	ASSGTGQGSHNEQF
TRBV19	TRBJ1-5	ASSAGASNQPQH
TRBV7-2	TRBJ2-4	ASSLGRVAKNIQY
TRBV12-3/TRBV12-4	TRBJ1-2	ASSTTIYGYT
TRBV6-5	TRBJ2-3	ASRTGGGTDTQY
TRBV28	TRBJ2-5	ASSFMGWREGHVRGETQY
TRBV5-1	TRBJ2-3	ASSPGASGREGDTQY
TRBV27	TRBJ2-7	ASSLSRQARDEQY
TRBV7-9	TRBJ1-6	ASSLGGQVNSPLH
TRBV4-1	TRBJ2-7	ASSQAASAFYEQY
TRBV28	TRBJ2-1	ASDGAGLLDYNEQF
TRBV4-2	TRBJ2-7	ASSQDPGRAYEQY
TRBV30	TRBJ1-6	AWSRARGSPLH
TRBV11-2	TRBJ2-3	ASSLATLARATDTQY
TRBV6-6	TRBJ2-7	ASSQQTSGRPYEQY
TRBV6-2/TRBV6-3	TRBJ2-7	ASSSRQGRPYYEQY
TRBV6-5	TRBJ2-3	ASSSTGFRTDTQY
TRBV13	TRBJ1-5	ASSLSRDRGLKPQH
TRBV6-5	TRBJ1-1	AIRDRGRIDTEAF
TRBV29-1	TRBJ1-3	SVASPGQGAPGNTIY
TRBV6-5	TRBJ1-1	ASTRTAGGSEAF
TRBV30	TRBJ1-3	AWSVLDSGNTIY
TRBV7-2	TRBJ1-5	ASSLYGEPSNQPQH
TRBV6-5	TRBJ2-5	ASSHPSGGGETQY
TRBV30	TRBJ1-2	AGVFSRTGDGYT
TRBV7-2	TRBJ1-2	ASSLDPLGTAGGYT
TRBV10-3	TRBJ2-7	AISESVGLAGRYEQY
TRBV29-1	TRBJ1-2	SADRDYGYT
TRBV28	TRBJ1-3	ASSLSQVGSGNTIY
TRBV12-3/TRBV12-4	TRBJ1-6	ASSSSPGTFLH
TRBV27	TRBJ2-7	ASSWTPNWEQY
TRBV7-6	TRBJ2-1	ASSSGGTEYNEQF
TRBV7-8	TRBJ2-1	ASSPGLAAFNEQF
TRBV6-5	TRBJ1-2	ASSYSRQGVSGYT
TRBV21-1	TRBJ2-7	ASSKVPGVAFEQY
TRBV19	TRBJ1-5	ASRPDSLNQPQH
TRBV2	TRBJ1-2	ASDGQGRANYGYT
TRBV20-1	TRBJ1-1	SAIRQAEAF
TRBV7-9	TRBJ2-7	ASSSDTYEQY
TRBV19	TRBJ1-2	ASSIDGTETANYGYT
TRBV2	TRBJ2-2	ASRDFRRAANTGELF
TRBV15	TRBJ2-1	ATSRDPLEIGGGQTNEQF
TRBV6-1	TRBJ2-1	ASSEASDSSSPVYNEQF
TRBV5-1	TRBJ2-7	ASSPVGGTGAYEQY
TRBV7-2	TRBJ1-1	ASSLHAGPTEAF
TRBV5-1	TRBJ2-5	ASSLAEGAGQETQY
TRBV5-6	TRBJ1-1	ASSLGHIFEAF
TRBV9	TRBJ2-3	ASSTRGTSGSDTQY
TRBV5-1	TRBJ2-7	ASSLVGLAGVGEQY
TRBV14	TRBJ2-5	ASSQGLAGETQY
TRBV5-6	TRBJ1-4	ASSPLGAGQVNEKLF
TRBV28	TRBJ1-5	ASSSRGGGSNQPQH
TRBV27	TRBJ1-1	ASSFSGTGNTEAF
TRBV15	TRBJ2-2	ATSFRLAGGGGELF